What follows are 20 T cell receptor beta chains derived from one specimen sequenced in a study of blood T cell repertoires in COVID-19. Sequenced by immunoSEQ multiplex PCR; TCRdb stores in-frame clones only, minus some. The table records a few hundred thousand clones, 70% to 90% of them present only once. The sample was PBMCs or T cells enriched from blood (not recorded which). Source of these receptors: a woman aged 25-40 years who had recovered from COVID-19.

V gene TRBV10-3 combines with J gene TRBJ2-3; D unclear. CDR1 and CDR2 (germline): ENHRY, SYGVKD. The CDR3 runs 15 residues. Trimming shortened V by 8 bases and J by 4 bases, and 19 bases separated the two germline ends. In nucleotides, the CDR3 is TGTGCCATCTTGCGGCTTACTCTTTTTTCAGATACGCAGTATTTT. Its protein product is CAILRLTLFSDTQYF.

The chain links TRBV4-1 to TRBJ2-2; 7 positions agree with TRBD1. Unmatched junction bases numbered 5, after V lost 0 bases and J lost 4 bases. Germline V gene data show CDR1 as MGHRA and CDR2 as YSYEKL. CDR3 length: 16 amino acids. The CDR3 DNA follows: TGCGCCAGCAGCCAAGATAGGCCAGGGGGCACCGGGGAGCTGTTTTTT. It translates to CASSQDRPGGTGELFF.

The rearrangement uses TRBV11-2 and TRBJ2-3; perhaps TRBD1 as D (6 bases). This CDR3 spans 15 amino acids. CDR1 is SGHAT, CDR2 FQNNGV, per germline. The ends were cut back, 2 bases at V and 5 bases at J, with 14 bases in the middle. The CDR3 nucleotides read TGTGCCAGCAGCTTAAGTAACAGGGCGGGAGATACGCAGTATTTT. Protein product: CASSLSNRAGDTQYF.

The rearrangement uses TRBV24-1 and TRBJ2-4; TRBD2 is a possible D gene (6 bases). Germline-derived CDR1 and CDR2 are KGHDR and SFDVKD. V was cut by 6 bases and J by 1 base, with 12 bases left in between. The CDR3 runs 15 residues. The CDR3 here is CATSSAGLAKNIQYF. The CDR3 nucleotides read TGTGCCACCAGTTCCGCGGGGTTGGCCAAAAACATTCAGTACTTC.

The chain carries TRBV28 and TRBJ1-5; D not resolved. The CDR3 is made up of 16 amino acids. Germline CDR1 reads MDHEN; CDR2 reads SYDVKM. With 5 bases removed from V and 0 bases from J, the gap between germline ends came to 14 bases. The CDR3 loop reads CASSASGRSSNQPQHF. CDR3 nucleotide sequence: TGTGCCAGCAGTGCGTCAGGAAGGTCTAGCAATCAGCCCCAGCATTTT.

The chain joins TRBV7-9 to TRBJ1-1; D not resolved. The ends were cut back, 2 bases at V and 4 bases at J, with 20 bases in the middle. CDR3 length equals 17 residues. Germline CDR1 is SEHNR and CDR2 is FQNEAQ (reference sequence). CDR3 region: CASSLPVPGVATTEAFF. The CDR3 nucleotides read TGTGCCAGCAGCTTACCCGTCCCTGGAGTCGCTACCACTGAAGCTTTCTTT.

The rearrangement joins TRBV7-6 to TRBJ2-2; 12 nucleotides line up with TRBD2. This CDR3 has 16 residues. CDR1 SGHVS and CDR2 FNYEAQ come from the germline V gene. J gave up 3 bases and V 5 bases, and 4 bases lay outside the gene matches. CDR3 DNA: TGTGCCAGCAGCCCCCTAGCGGGAGGGGACACCGGGGAGCTGTTTTTT. The encoded protein is CASSPLAGGDTGELFF.

The chain's CDR3 is CASSSPSVHEQFF. CDR3 nucleotide sequence: TGTGCCAGCAGTTCACCTAGCGTCCATGAGCAGTTCTTC. This chain links TRBV6-5 with TRBJ2-1; TRBD2 is a possible D gene (6 bases). The V end lost 4 bases, the J end lost 8 bases, and 12 bases lay between the germline ends. This CDR3 has 13 residues. CDR1 is MNHEY and CDR2 is SVGAGI in the germline V gene.

The rearrangement links TRBV21-1 to TRBJ1-1. TRBV21-1 is a documented pseudogene. The CDR3 is made up of 14 amino acids. CDR3 loop: CASSTPRRNTEAFF. CDR3 in DNA: TGTGCCAGCAGCACCCCGAGGCGGAACACTGAAGCTTTCTTT.

The J gene is TRBJ1-2, the V gene TRBV28; D perhaps matches TRBD1 (5 bases). Trimming removed 6 bases from V and 4 bases from J, with 18 bases in between. CDR3 size: 15 residues. The germline V gene encodes CDR1 MDHEN and CDR2 SYDVKM. CDR3 nucleotide sequence: TGTGCCAGCAGACCGACAGCTCTTCCTGCCTATGGCTACACCTTC. As protein: CASRPTALPAYGYTF.

The chain couples TRBV27 to TRBJ1-1; possible D gene TRBD1, 6 bases. CDR1 and CDR2 (germline): MNHEY, SMNVEV (reference sequence). Trimming took 0 bases from V and 5 from J, leaving 10 bases between them. The CDR3 runs 14 residues. The CDR3 DNA follows: TGTGCCAGCAGTTTATCCGGGACACCTACTGAAGCTTTCTTT. Protein product: CASSLSGTPTEAFF.

CDR3 sequence (DNA): TGTGCCACCAGCACCATCGGGGTCAATGAGCAGTTCTTC. This gives the protein CATSTIGVNEQFF. V gene TRBV15 combines with J gene TRBJ2-1, with D perhaps TRBD2 (5 bases). In germline, CDR1 is LNHNV, CDR2 YYDKDF (reference sequence). The CDR3 is made up of 13 amino acids. The V end was cut by 4 bases, the J end by 6 bases, with 10 bases between.

About this clone: The same CDR3 arises from other DNA sequences in this sample as well. The chain is built from TRBV30 and TRBJ1-2, with unresolved D. CDR1 is GTSNPN, CDR2 SVGIG, per germline (reference sequence). V gave up 0 bases and J gave up 4 bases, with 3 bases separating them. The CDR3 totals 11 residues. The DNA of the CDR3 is TGTGCCTGGAGTGTACTCTATGGCTACACCTTC. Amino acids: CAWSVLYGYTF.

This sequence joins TRBV6-2 or TRBV6-3 and TRBJ2-3; D uncertain. The CDR3 contains 16 residues. CDR1 and CDR2 from the germline V gene are MNHEY and SVGEGT. Trimming removed 5 bases from V and 0 bases from J, with 15 bases in between. CDR3 DNA: TGTGCCAGCAGTATTCCTGACTTAAGGAGCACAGATACGCAGTATTTT. It encodes CASSIPDLRSTDTQYF.

This chain uses TRBV7-2 with TRBJ2-2; D perhaps matches TRBD2 (5 bases). V was pared by 0 bases and J by 4 bases, with 6 bases between. CDR1 is SGHTA, CDR2 FQGNSA, per germline. The CDR3 loop spans 14 amino acids. The CDR3, as DNA: TGTGCCAGCAGCTTAGCGAGGGCCACCGGGGAGCTGTTTTTT. Protein: CASSLARATGELFF.

This chain connects TRBV7-6 to TRBJ1-1; D possibly corresponds to TRBD1 (6 bases). CDR3 length: 15 residues. The germline V gene has CDR1 SGHVS and CDR2 FNYEAQ. The V end was cut by 5 bases, the J end by 8 bases, with 21 bases between. CDR3 DNA: TGTGCCAGCAGCCACCAACAGGGTAAAGAGAAGGAAGCTTTCTTT. This translates into CASSHQQGKEKEAFF.

J is TRBJ2-7 and V is TRBV13; TRBD1 is a possible D gene (6 bases). The CDR3 is 16 amino acids. Between the trimmed V and J ends, which lost 4 bases and 3 bases, there was a span of 19 bases. Germline values: CDR1 PRHDT, CDR2 FYEKMQ (reference sequence). The DNA of the CDR3 is TGTGCCAGCAGCTCCTTAACAGGGCCAACTTACTACGAGCAGTACTTC. Its protein product is CASSSLTGPTYYEQYF. The whole variable domain, filled in from reference TRBV13 and TRBJ2-7, reads AAGVIQSPRHLIKEKRETATLKCYPIPRHDTVYWYQQGPGQDPQFLISFYEKMQSDKGSIPDRFSAQQFSDYHSELNMSSLELGDSALYFCASSSLTGPTYYEQYFGPGTRLTVT.

In DNA, the CDR3 is TGCAGCGTTGACGGGACTAGCGGGAGGGCACAAGAGACCCAGTACTTC. Its translation: CSVDGTSGRAQETQYF. The V gene is TRBV29-1, the J gene TRBJ2-5; the match to TRBD2 covers 16 bases. The germline CDR1 and CDR2 sequences are SQVTM and ANQGSEA. The V and J ends lost 3 bases and 2 bases, in that order; junction bases with no gene match: 3. This CDR3 has 16 residues.

The rearrangement joins TRBV6-4 to TRBJ1-1; D is uncertain. This CDR3 is built from 13 residues. The germline V and J ends were trimmed by 2 bases and 0 bases, with 4 bases remaining between them. Germline lookup yields CDR1 MRHNA and CDR2 SNTAGT. In nucleotides, the CDR3 is TGTGCCAGCAGTGACGCGATGAACACTGAAGCTTTCTTT. Translating gives CASSDAMNTEAFF.

This chain links TRBV24-1 with TRBJ2-1; D is possibly TRBD2 (5 bases). Germline CDR1 is KGHDR and CDR2 is SFDVKD. V lost 5 bases to trimming and J lost 4 bases, with 20 bases between them. CDR3 length: 17 residues. CDR3 sequence (DNA): TGTGCCACCAGTGGGGCCCCGGGAAGTGAGGGATACAATGAGCAGTTCTTC. Translation gives CATSGAPGSEGYNEQFF.